This T cell receptor beta chain was identified during a study of T-cell memory formation after mild COVID-19. Per germline, CDR1 KGHSH and CDR2 LQKENI. The length of the CDR3 is 16 residues. V shed 6 bases and J shed 1 base, with 18 bases lying between them. Study-wide points: Clones contracting across day 15 to 85 had a balanced CD4/CD8 profile; later expanding clones leaned CD4+.

As to this clonotype: Antigen: not known.

Constant-segment primers and 5'RACE yielded cDNA libraries for TCR alpha and TCR beta, each carrying sample barcodes and UMIs. TCRdb re-called the 5' RACE reads through MiXCR, storing one row per CDR3 protein. The repertoire holds hundreds of thousands of distinct CDR3 sequences, roughly 26% seen once, with around 8.7% in the top ten. Sequencing input: PBMCs or a T cell subset sorted from them (not recorded which). The receptor comes from an adult woman who had mild COVID-19 (a few samples of this study predate the infection). Cell type and time point are not known. The V and J genes are TRBV18 and TRBJ2-5; no clear D. Written as DNA, the CDR3 is TGTGCCAGCTCTCCCGGGCAGATGGGTATCCAAGAGACCCAGTACTTC. It codes for CASSPGQMGIQETQYF.